This is a list of T cell receptor beta chains from one sample in a study of cytomegalovirus exposure and HLA in healthy donors. Sequencing used immunoSEQ multiplex PCR; TCRdb keeps in-frame clones, though not all of them. The sample contains fewer than 250,000 clones, 87% of which appear only once. The sequencing sample was made of PBMCs. The source of these receptors is a woman aged 18-29 years in good health and CMV-seropositive. The CDR3 runs from the conserved cysteine through the conserved F or W. The D gene is left open where the match is weak. Rows may omit the clone size; those that give it use once, few, many or a size class.

size | D | J | V | length | CDR3 | DNA
NA | TRBD1 | TRBJ1-2 | TRBV9 | 17 | CASSGIRWTGPDYGYTF | TGTGCCAGCAGCGGAATTAGGTGGACAGGGCCAGACTATGGCTACACCTTC
NA | NA | TRBJ2-2 | TRBV29-1 | 13 | CSAPGVYTGELFF | TGCAGCGCTCCAGGGGTTTACACCGGGGAGCTGTTTTTT
NA | NA | TRBJ2-1 | TRBV4-1 | 15 | CASSQGTLSYNEQFF | TGCGCCAGCAGCCAAGGGACACTGTCCTACAATGAGCAGTTCTTC
NA | TRBD1 | TRBJ1-2 | TRBV4-2 | 17 | CASSQDTGTGEDYGYTF | TGTGCCAGCAGCCAAGATACAGGGACAGGGGAGGACTATGGCTACACCTTC
once | NA | TRBJ2-7 | TRBV19 | 11 | CASSTTYEQYF | TGTGCCAGTAGTACTACTTACGAGCAGTACTTC
NA | NA | TRBJ2-2 | TRBV28 | 14 | CASERRSSTGELFF | TGTGCCAGCGAACGGCGGTCGAGCACCGGGGAACTGTTTTTT
NA | NA | TRBJ2-7 | TRBV5-6 | 14 | CASSGSSETYEQYF | TGTGCCAGCAGCGGCTCTAGCGAGACCTACGAGCAGTACTTC
NA | TRBD1 | TRBJ2-1 | TRBV5-5 | 13 | CASSRQGSNEQFF | TGTGCCAGCAGCCGACAGGGTTCAAATGAGCAGTTCTTC
NA | TRBD2 | TRBJ2-5 | TRBV5-1 | 15 | CASSPGTSESETQYF | TGCGCCAGCAGCCCAGGGACTAGCGAGTCGGAGACCCAGTACTTC
NA | NA | TRBJ2-7 | TRBV5-1 | 15 | CASSLVGSTDHEQYF | TGCGCCAGCAGCTTGGTGGGCTCAACCGACCACGAGCAGTACTTC
NA | NA | TRBJ1-5 | TRBV28 | 14 | CASSISSSDQPQHF | TGTGCCAGCAGCATCTCCTCGTCGGATCAGCCCCAGCATTTT
NA | NA | TRBJ2-6 | TRBV14 | 13 | CATRSSGANVLTF | TGTGCCACCAGGAGCTCTGGGGCCAACGTCCTGACTTTC
NA | TRBD2 | TRBJ2-1 | TRBV30 | 12 | CAWGAGAYEQFF | TGTGCCTGGGGAGCGGGAGCATATGAGCAGTTCTTC
NA | NA | TRBJ2-3 | TRBV11-2 | 16 | CASSPLSTWRTDTQYF | TGTGCCAGCAGCCCCCTTTCGACATGGAGGACAGATACGCAGTATTTT
NA | NA | TRBJ2-7 | TRBV5-4 | 14 | CASSLLRRAHEQYF | TGTGCCAGCAGCTTATTGAGGAGGGCCCACGAGCAGTACTTC
NA | TRBD2 | TRBJ2-7 | TRBV4-1 | 17 | CASSQVALGGTTHEQYF | TGCGCCAGCAGCCAAGTTGCTTTGGGCGGGACTACTCACGAGCAGTACTTC
NA | TRBD2 | TRBJ2-7 | TRBV6-5 | 13 | CASNTQGGDEQYF | TGTGCCAGCAACACCCAGGGAGGGGACGAGCAGTACTTC
NA | TRBD1 | TRBJ1-4 | TRBV5-1 | 14 | CASSQRQGNEKLFF | TGCGCCAGCAGCCAGCGACAGGGGAATGAAAAACTGTTTTTT
NA | NA | TRBJ2-7 | TRBV4-1 | 12 | CASSQGEYEQYF | TGCGCCAGCAGCCAAGGCGAATACGAGCAGTACTTC
NA | NA | TRBJ2-7 | TRBV28 | 13 | CASSGVKTYEQYF | TGTGCCAGCAGTGGAGTTAAAACCTACGAGCAGTACTTC